This note documents a single T cell receptor beta chain sequence. What it binds is not known. The data were taken from a study of cytomegalovirus exposure and HLA in healthy donors. Study as a whole: Previous work identified 95 million to 120 million unique TCR beta sequences from around 170 million T cells. Study-wide results and limits: Excluded were some V segments that proved indistinguishable, including TRBV6-2 and TRBV6-3.

In the PCR, 60 Vbeta and 13 Jbeta primers were used. Profiling relied on immunoSEQ multiplex PCR, and the TCRdb table lists in-frame clones only, not all of them. The sample lists some 140,000 clones, roughly 80% occurring once. The V gene's germline CDR1 is SGHTA and CDR2 FQGNSA. CDR3 size: 17 residues. V shed 1 base, J shed 7 bases, and the junction held 12 bases outside the gene matches. The chain carries TRBV7-2 and TRBJ2-1; 8 bases align to TRBD2. Sequencing used PBMCs. The sequence was collected from a man aged 25-45 years in good health and CMV-seropositive. Written as DNA, the CDR3 is TGTGCCAGCAGCTTAGGGTTAGCGGGATGGGTTGGTAATGAGCAGTTCTTC. Translated, it gives CASSLGLAGWVGNEQFF.